These 11 T cell receptor beta chains originate from one sample sequenced in a study of lymphopenia after photon versus proton radiotherapy. Only in-frame clones appear in the TCRdb table, and some are missing; sequencing was by immunoSEQ multiplex PCR. The table records 30,000 or so clones, about 87% of them present only once. The sample in question was peripheral blood, obtained from a patient treated with proton-based radiotherapy. These receptors all stem from a woman aged 55-69 years with cholangiocarcinoma. Some clones in this sample may be carry-over from other donors' samples.

This rearrangement joins TRBV4-1 to TRBJ2-7, with D possibly matching TRBD1 (7 bases). Trimming removed 0 bases from V and 2 bases from J, with 17 bases in between. Per germline, CDR1 MGHRA and CDR2 YSYEKL. CDR3 size: 17 residues. CDR3 DNA sequence: TGCGCCAGCAGCCAAGATGTCCTGGCAGGGGGGACCTACGAGCAGTACTTC. Translation: CASSQDVLAGGTYEQYF.

This chain joins TRBV27 and TRBJ1-1; a possible D gene is TRBD1 (5 bases). From germline, CDR1 is MNHEY and CDR2 SMNVEV (reference sequence). V lost 2 bases and J lost 4, with 5 bases in between. The CDR3 is 12 residues long. CDR3 region: CASSLTGTEAFF. The DNA for the CDR3 is TGTGCCAGCAGTTTAACAGGCACTGAAGCTTTCTTT.

Comment on this clone: One junction end disagrees with the germline gene, perhaps due to a read error. This sample includes further DNA sequences coding for the same CDR3. The chain recombines TRBV4-1 with TRBJ2-7; 15 bases are shared with TRBD2. The CDR3 has 16 amino acids. Germline V CDR1 and CDR2: MGHRA, YSYEKL. CDR3 nucleotide sequence: TGTGCCAGCAGCCAAGCGGGACTAGCGGGGGGCCACGAGCAGTACTTC. Its protein is CASSQAGLAGGHEQYF.

The chain is built from TRBV5-1 and TRBJ1-1; no reliable D call. Germline V CDR1 and CDR2: SGHRS, YFSETQ. This CDR3 has 15 amino acids. The V end was cut by 4 bases, the J end by 6 bases, with 19 bases between. CDR3 in DNA: TGCGCCAGCAGCCGAACAGACGGTTTACGTCCTGAAGCTTTCTTT. Translated, it gives CASSRTDGLRPEAFF.

The chain links TRBV7-9 to TRBJ2-7; TRBD1 matches at 9 bases. CDR1 and CDR2 (germline): SEHNR, FQNEAQ (reference sequence). The CDR3 sequence is 12 residues long. Trimming took 3 bases from V and 8 from J; bases not matched to a gene: 2. DNA for the CDR3: TGTGCCAGCAGCTTGGGGACAGGGAAGCAGTACTTC. It specifies CASSLGTGKQYF.

The chain joins TRBV5-1 to TRBJ2-7, with 9 bases identical to TRBD1. V was clipped by 0 bases and J by 3 bases; unmatched bases: 7. Germline V gene sequence: CDR1 SGHRS, CDR2 YFSETQ. The CDR3 runs to 16 residues. The chain's CDR3 is CASSLGGTGQGYEQYF. In DNA form, the CDR3 reads TGCGCCAGCAGCTTGGGAGGGACGGGACAGGGCTACGAGCAGTACTTC. The full variable domain, completed using reference TRBV5-1 and TRBJ2-7, is KAGVTQTPRYLIKTRGQQVTLSCSPISGHRSVSWYQQTPGQGLQFLFEYFSETQRNKGNFPGRFSGRQFSNSRSEMNVSTLELGDSALYLCASSLGGTGQGYEQYFGPGTRLTVT.

The genes are TRBV5-1 and TRBJ1-1; D call uncertain. The CDR3 runs 15 residues. Trimming left V 0 bases short and J 0 bases short, with 9 bases between. Germline CDR1 SGHRS, CDR2 YFSETQ. CDR3 nucleotide sequence: TGCGCCAGCAGCTTGGGTTCACAGATGAACACTGAAGCTTTCTTT. It encodes CASSLGSQMNTEAFF.

The J gene is TRBJ1-2, the V gene TRBV6-5, with TRBD1 matching 7 bases. From germline, CDR1 is MNHEY and CDR2 SVGAGI. This CDR3 comprises 14 residues. Trimming cost V 6 bases and J 7 bases; bases outside gene matches: 11. The CDR3: CASSTINRGGGYTF. DNA for the CDR3: TGTGCCAGCAGCACAATAAACAGGGGAGGTGGCTACACCTTC.

This clone was observed once. The V call is TRBV5-6, the J call TRBJ1-2; D is undetermined. Trimming stripped 3 bases from V and 5 bases from J, with 11 bases between. This CDR3 comprises 13 residues. Germline CDR1 reads SGHDT; CDR2 reads YYEEEE. CDR3 residues: CASSSQEKYGYTF. DNA of the CDR3: TGTGCCAGCAGCTCGCAGGAGAAGTATGGCTACACCTTC.

This rearrangement joins TRBV29-1 to TRBJ2-1; 11 bases align to TRBD1. The germline V gene has CDR1 SQVTM and CDR2 ANQGSEA. The V segment lost 6 bases and the J segment 1 base; nucleotides outside the gene matches: 5. The CDR3 spans 15 residues. CDR3 amino acids: CSVAGTGGSYNEQFF. The CDR3 DNA is TGCAGCGTCGCCGGGACAGGGGGTTCCTACAATGAGCAGTTCTTC.

The chain recombines TRBV7-9 with TRBJ2-2, with TRBD2 matching over 7 bases. CDR1 SEHNR and CDR2 FQNEAQ come from the germline V gene (reference sequence). The V and J ends lost 5 bases and 8 bases, in that order; junction bases with no gene match: 5. CDR3 length: 13 amino acids. The CDR3 is CASSASGMGELFF. CDR3 DNA: TGTGCCAGCAGCGCCAGCGGGATGGGGGAGCTGTTTTTT.